Below, 20 T cell receptor beta chains from the same sample are listed, as sequenced in a study of PD-1 blockade in classical Hodgkin lymphoma. The sample's time point: cycle 4 day 1 (C4D1), after about 6 weeks of nivolumab. The patients all showed relapse after autologous stem cell transplantation, while their brentuximab vedotin exposure varied. TCRdb's copy holds only in-frame clones and misses some; the assay was immunoSEQ multiplex PCR. This sample has tens of thousands of clones, with 70% to 85% found just once. Sample: peripheral blood mononuclear cells (PBMCs), taken before the fourth cycle of nivolumab. The receptors come from a human donor with classical Hodgkin lymphoma.

The CDR3 here is CASSPWGKEETQYF. The CDR3 DNA reads TGTGCCAGCAGCCCATGGGGGAAAGAAGAGACCCAGTACTTC. The rearrangement uses TRBV7-7 and TRBJ2-5, with D perhaps assigned TRBD1 or TRBD2 (5 bases each). The CDR3 has 14 amino acids. The germline V and J ends were trimmed by 5 bases and 3 bases, with 13 bases remaining between them. The V gene's germline CDR1 is SSHAT and CDR2 FNYEAQ (reference sequence).

The V call is TRBV5-3, the J call TRBJ1-1; TRBD1 agrees at 7 bases. TRBV5-3 is reported as an ORF; its role is uncertain. Losses at the gene ends were 2 bases for V and 1 base for J; bases not matched to a gene: 5. The CDR3 extends over 15 amino acids. CDR3 residues: CARSFRDRPNTEAFF. The CDR3 region has the DNA TGTGCCAGAAGCTTCCGGGACAGACCGAACACTGAAGCTTTCTTT.

CDR3 sequence: CASSLAPGGNYGYTF. The DNA for the CDR3 is TGTGCCAGCAGCTTGGCACCAGGGGGCAACTATGGCTACACCTTC. The chain carries TRBV5-5 and TRBJ1-2, with 8 positions matching TRBD1. CDR1 SGHKS and CDR2 YYEKEE come from the germline V gene (reference sequence). Trimming cost V 0 bases and J 2 bases; bases outside gene matches: 3. CDR3 length equals 15 residues.

This sequence joins TRBV5-5 and TRBJ2-3, with D perhaps matching TRBD1 or TRBD2 (8 bases each). The CDR3 consists of 15 residues. Germline values: CDR1 SGHKS, CDR2 YYEKEE (reference sequence). Trimming took 7 bases from V and 4 from J, leaving 19 bases between them. The CDR3 sequence is CASGERETGADTQYF. The CDR3 nucleotides read TGTGCCAGCGGAGAGCGGGAGACAGGGGCAGATACGCAGTATTTT.

The chain combines TRBV28 with TRBJ1-1; D gene uncertain. Germline V gene sequence: CDR1 MDHEN, CDR2 SYDVKM. Trimming shortened V by 7 bases and J by 5 bases, and 8 bases separated the two germline ends. The CDR3 is 11 amino acids. The CDR3, as DNA: TGTGCCAGCACAATTTATACTGAAGCTTTCTTT. As protein: CASTIYTEAFF.

The J gene is TRBJ2-5, the V gene TRBV6-5; D gene uncertain. The CDR3 spans 14 residues. With 2 bases removed from V and 9 bases from J, the gap between germline ends came to 16 bases. Germline V gives CDR1 MNHEY, CDR2 SVGAGI. CDR3 nucleotide sequence: TGTGCCAGCAGTTACGGCGGCAGGCAAACAGCCCAGTACTTC. Protein: CASSYGGRQTAQYF.

This chain's CDR3 is CASSLRGSREQYF. The CDR3 region has the DNA TGTGCCAGCAGCTTACGCGGGAGTCGCGAGCAGTACTTC. The J gene is TRBJ2-7, the V gene TRBV5-4, with TRBD2 matching over 7 bases. This CDR3 is 13 amino acids long. The junction had 5 bases not matched to a gene; V was cut back by 2 bases and J by 6 bases. CDR1 is SGHNT, CDR2 YYREEE, per germline (reference sequence).

CDR3 sequence (DNA): TGCGCCAGCAGCTTCCCGACAGGGGACATGAACACTGAAGCTTTCTTT. It is translated as CASSFPTGDMNTEAFF. V usage is TRBV5-1 and J usage is TRBJ1-1, with 8 bases lining up with TRBD1. The CDR3 totals 16 residues. Losses at the gene ends were 2 bases for V and 0 bases for J; bases not matched to a gene: 6. The V gene's germline CDR1 is SGHRS and CDR2 YFSETQ.

The chain couples TRBV18 to TRBJ2-3; TRBD2 agrees at 7 bases. Germline CDR1 KGHSH, CDR2 LQKENI. V trimming: 4 bases; J trimming: 5 bases; junction bases outside the gene matches: 15. The CDR3 length is 17 residues. CDR3 coding DNA: TGTGCCAGCTCACGACAAAGCCGGGACTATAATCGAGATACGCAGTATTTT. Translation gives CASSRQSRDYNRDTQYF.

The rearrangement joins TRBV5-6 to TRBJ1-6; D uncertain. V was cut by 0 bases and J by 6 bases, with 10 bases left in between. The CDR3 is 15 residues long. Germline loops: CDR1 SGHDT, CDR2 YYEEEE. The CDR3 DNA follows: TGTGCCAGCAGCTTGGGGTTGGCGGTTAATTCACCCCTCCACTTT. It specifies CASSLGLAVNSPLHF.

The chain joins TRBV7-8 to TRBJ2-1; 8 nucleotides line up with TRBD2. The germline V gene encodes CDR1 SGHVS and CDR2 FQNEAQ. The CDR3 runs 17 residues. The junction had 5 bases not matched to a gene; V was cut back by 1 base and J by 0 bases. In DNA, the CDR3 is TGTGCCAGCAGCTTAGTAGCGGGGCTGATCTCCTACAATGAGCAGTTCTTC. Protein product: CASSLVAGLISYNEQFF.

This chain joins TRBV28 and TRBJ2-4; D might be TRBD2 (5 bases). The CDR3 consists of 14 residues. The germline CDR1 and CDR2 sequences are MDHEN and SYDVKM. Trimming left V 5 bases short and J 8 bases short, with 16 bases between. DNA of the CDR3: TGTGCCAGCAGTGCGGGCGTGGGGAGAGACATTCAGTACTTC. Encoded protein: CASSAGVGRDIQYF.

This chain connects TRBV4-1 to TRBJ2-3; D gene uncertain. Per germline, CDR1 MGHRA and CDR2 YSYEKL. Deletions cut 1 base from V and 0 bases from J, with 11 bases between. The CDR3 extends over 16 amino acids. The CDR3 sequence is CASSQGGATSTDTQYF. The CDR3 region has the DNA TGCGCCAGCAGCCAAGGAGGAGCCACTAGCACAGATACGCAGTATTTT.

The CDR3 spells CASSYSTPGASYEQYF. In DNA form, the CDR3 reads TGTGCCAGCAGTTACTCGACTCCCGGGGCTTCCTACGAGCAGTACTTC. The chain combines TRBV6-5 with TRBJ2-7; D assignment may be TRBD1 or TRBD2 (5 bases each). The germline CDR1 and CDR2 sequences are MNHEY and SVGAGI. CDR3 length: 16 residues. Trimming removed 0 bases at V and 1 base at J, with 13 bases between.

The chain joins TRBV9 to TRBJ2-1; 11 bases agree with TRBD2. Trimming cost V 2 bases and J 4 bases; bases outside gene matches: 5. The CDR3 loop spans 16 amino acids. Germline-derived CDR1 and CDR2 are SGDLS and YYNGEE. CDR3 DNA: TGTGCCAGCAGCGTGGGTCTAGCGGGAGGTTACAATGAGCAGTTCTTC. It is translated as CASSVGLAGGYNEQFF.

Details on this clone: Germline and junction disagree at one end, which may indicate a read error. The rearrangement uses TRBV7-6 and TRBJ2-3; a weak D match, TRBD2 (6 bases). Per the germline V gene, CDR1 is SGHVS and CDR2 is FNYEAQ. The CDR3 covers 15 residues. This CDR3 reads CAGSSMGLSTDTQYF. In DNA form, the CDR3 reads TGTGCCGGCAGCTCGATGGGACTCAGCACAGATACGCAGTATTTT.

The rearrangement links TRBV6-5 to TRBJ1-2, with 8 bases that match TRBD1. V was clipped by 2 bases and J by 8 bases; unmatched bases: 1. The CDR3 has 12 amino acids. Germline CDR1 is MNHEY and CDR2 is SVGAGI. The CDR3 bases are TGTGCCAGCAGTTACGGACAGGGAGGCTACACCTTC. This gives the protein CASSYGQGGYTF.

This sequence joins TRBV28 and TRBJ1-4; possibly TRBD1 for D (6 bases). Per germline, CDR1 MDHEN and CDR2 SYDVKM. V was pared by 6 bases and J by 12 bases, with 14 bases between. The CDR3 consists of 12 residues. The CDR3 region has the DNA TGTGCCAGCAGCCGCCAGGGGTTTCAACTGTTTTTT. It encodes CASSRQGFQLFF.

This chain joins TRBV6-5 and TRBJ2-7; TRBD2 might be the D (5 bases). CDR1 is MNHEY, CDR2 SVGAGI, per germline. This CDR3 region has 13 residues. Trimming pared 2 bases from V and 6 bases from J, leaving 11 bases between. The chain's CDR3 is CASSYGLASEQYF. CDR3 DNA sequence: TGTGCCAGCAGTTACGGGCTAGCCAGCGAGCAGTACTTC.

This clone appeared once. This chain uses TRBV5-1 with TRBJ2-1; the D is unclear. The V and J ends lost 0 bases and 2 bases respectively, with 9 bases between them. The length of the CDR3 is 15 residues. The germline V gene has CDR1 SGHRS and CDR2 YFSETQ. The CDR3, as DNA: TGCGCCAGCAGCTTGGACGTGGGAACCTACAATGAGCAGTTCTTC. Protein sequence: CASSLDVGTYNEQFF.